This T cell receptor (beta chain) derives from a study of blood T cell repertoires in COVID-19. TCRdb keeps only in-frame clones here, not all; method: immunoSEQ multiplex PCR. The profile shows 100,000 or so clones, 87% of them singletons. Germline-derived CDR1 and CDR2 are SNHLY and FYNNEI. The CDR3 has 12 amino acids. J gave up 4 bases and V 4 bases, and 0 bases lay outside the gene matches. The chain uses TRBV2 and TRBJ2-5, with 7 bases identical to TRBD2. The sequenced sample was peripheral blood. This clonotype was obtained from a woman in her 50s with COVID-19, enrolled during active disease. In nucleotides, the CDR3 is TGTGCCAGCAGTGCGGGGGGAGAGACCCAGTACTTC. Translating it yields CASSAGGETQYF.